Below, one T cell receptor (beta chain) is given with its context. No antigen is known for it. This entry belongs to a study of vaccination and CD4 T cells after COVID-19. V lost 0 bases, J lost 6 bases, and 12 bases lay in between. Germline V gene lookup returns CDR1 MNHEY and CDR2 SVGEGT. The CDR3 is 15 amino acids. The treatment: approximately 10-day PBMC culture with coronavirus spike peptide pools or control peptides (ViraFEST assay). CD4+ T cells that came from the unexposed donor were collected before the COVID-19 pandemic (2011-2018). Sequencing of DNA taken from cultured CD4+ T cells relied on the Oncomine TCR Beta short-read assay. Via MiXCR, TCRdb re-called the PCR reads, giving one row per CDR3 protein. This sample has thousands of distinct CDR3 sequences, with about 55% found just once.

Sequenced: CD4+ T cells from blood, cultured in vitro. V and J are TRBV6-2 or TRBV6-3 and TRBJ2-1, with D perhaps matching TRBD2 (6 bases). This TCR came from a human donor in good health. CDR3 DNA: TGTGCCAGCAGTTACTCGCTACTAGCCGGCAATGAGCAGTTCTTC. Its translation: CASSYSLLAGNEQFF.